These 21 T cell receptor beta chains were all obtained from the same sample, sequenced in a study of T-cell reconstitution after alpha-beta-depleted transplantation in children (dated by TCRdb to 2016 to 2018). The meaning of the sample's treatment or condition label: allogeneic hematopoietic cell transplantation with graft depleted of TCRalphabeta T cells and CD19 B cells. The method behind the library was PCR. Sequencing was carried out with an Illumina HiSeq 2500. TCR libraries were prepared with molecular barcoding, using unique molecular identifiers to normalize TCRbeta repertoire quantification. TCRdb itself trimmed the public reads at Q25 with fastp, ran MiXCR and retained productive beta chains. Here each entry gathers all rows of one CDR3 protein and keeps the most common genes and DNA. The table for this sample lists around 190,000 distinct CDR3 sequences; roughly 7% of them were counted only once. Of the sample, just over 5.5% falls within the top ten clones.

The source was PBMCs, collected before TCRalphabeta/CD19-depleted stem cell transplant. The receptors stem from a boy between 2 and 10 years old with acute lymphoblastic leukemia, due to receive a stem cell transplant.

This clonotype was recorded many times. The rearrangement links TRBV25-1 to TRBJ1-2; 11 bases line up with TRBD1. CDR3 length: 14 amino acids. J lost 4 bases, V lost 6 bases, and 4 bases had no gene match. Looked up from germline, CDR1 is MGHDK and CDR2 is SYGVNS. The CDR3 is CASRGQGGPYGYTF. CDR3 DNA sequence: TGTGCCAGCAGGGGACAGGGGGGACCCTATGGCTACACCTTC.

At least ten counts were recorded for this clonotype. This chain joins TRBV29-1 and TRBJ1-4; D is possibly TRBD1 (5 bases). This CDR3 has 12 amino acids. Trimming shortened V by 2 bases and J by 5 bases, and 6 bases separated the two germline ends. Per the germline V gene, CDR1 is SQVTM and CDR2 is ANQGSEA. CDR3 sequence: CSVETGNEKLFF. In DNA, the CDR3 is TGCAGCGTTGAAACAGGAAATGAAAAACTGTTTTTT. Looking up the rest from reference TRBV29-1 and TRBJ1-4 gives the full variable domain: SAVISQKPSRDICQRGTSLTIQCQVDSQVTMMFWYRQQPGQSLTLIATANQGSEATYESGFVIDKFPISRPNLTFSTLTVSNMSPEDSSIYLCSVETGNEKLFFGSGTQLSVL.

The sample holds many counts of this clonotype. V gene TRBV29-1 combines with J gene TRBJ2-5; TRBD2 is a possible D gene (6 bases). CDR1 and CDR2 from the germline V gene are SQVTM and ANQGSEA. Trimming pared 5 bases from V and 4 bases from J, leaving 14 bases between. The CDR3 runs to 13 residues. The CDR3 here is CSVRAGRRETQYF. DNA for the CDR3: TGCAGCGTTCGAGCGGGCCGGAGAGAGACCCAGTACTTC.

Many counts were recorded for this clonotype. The chain recombines TRBV28 with TRBJ2-5; 8 positions match TRBD1. CDR1 and CDR2 (germline): MDHEN, SYDVKM. J gave up 5 bases and V 3 bases, and 8 bases lay outside the gene matches. The CDR3 is 15 amino acids. The CDR3 DNA reads TGTGCCAGCAGTTTCCACTCAGGGGGCGCGGAGACCCAGTACTTC. Residues: CASSFHSGGAETQYF.

This clonotype was picked up many times. The chain combines TRBV2 with TRBJ2-1; D unresolved. In germline, CDR1 is SNHLY, CDR2 FYNNEI. The CDR3 loop spans 14 amino acids. V was trimmed by 4 bases and J by 3 bases, leaving 10 bases between them. The CDR3 DNA reads TGTGCCAGCAGTGCCTCTTTTAACTACAATGAGCAGTTCTTC. It translates to CASSASFNYNEQFF.

This clonotype was picked up many times. V and J are TRBV28 and TRBJ2-7; a possible D gene is TRBD2 (5 bases). This CDR3 has 15 residues. V was shortened by 3 bases and J by 5 bases, with 17 bases between the two germline ends. Germline lookup yields CDR1 MDHEN and CDR2 SYDVKM. CDR3 loop: CASSFSRGRRNEQYF. The CDR3 bases are TGTGCCAGCAGTTTCAGTCGGGGTAGGAGGAACGAGCAGTACTTC.

This clonotype was picked up many times. This chain joins TRBV7-9 and TRBJ2-7, with TRBD1 identical over 7 bases. Germline V gene sequence: CDR1 SEHNR, CDR2 FQNEAQ (reference sequence). The CDR3 length is 14 residues. Trimming took 5 bases from V and 4 from J; bases not matched to a gene: 8. In DNA, the CDR3 is TGTGCCAGCAGCGGGGACAGAAGGTCTTACGAGCAGTACTTC. Protein: CASSGDRRSYEQYF. The full variable domain, with the rest looked up from reference TRBV7-9 and TRBJ2-7, is DTGVSQNPRHKITKRGQNVTFRCDPISEHNRLYWYRQTLGQGPEFLTYFQNEAQLEKSRLLSDRFSAERPKGSFSTLEIQRTEQGDSAMYLCASSGDRRSYEQYFGPGTRLTVT.

The rearrangement links TRBV5-1 to TRBJ1-1, with D unresolved. The germline V gene has CDR1 SGHRS and CDR2 YFSETQ. Trimming removed 0 bases from V and 0 bases from J, with 12 bases in between. The CDR3 sequence is 16 residues long. The CDR3 DNA follows: TGCGCCAGCAGCTTGGAACCAGCTTCCATGAACACTGAAGCTTTCTTT. Its protein is CASSLEPASMNTEAFF.

V is TRBV29-1 and J is TRBJ2-3; TRBD2 aligns across 10 bases. The germline V gene has CDR1 SQVTM and CDR2 ANQGSEA. V was clipped by 4 bases and J by 3 bases; unmatched bases: 1. There are 13 residues in the CDR3. This CDR3 reads CSVASGGTDTQYF. In DNA, the CDR3 is TGCAGCGTTGCTAGCGGGGGAACAGATACGCAGTATTTT.

This clonotype was observed at least ten times. V gene TRBV6-9 combines with J gene TRBJ2-2, with a weak D call TRBD1 (7 bases). Trimming took 4 bases from V and 2 from J, leaving 23 bases between them. CDR1 is MNHGY, CDR2 SVAAGI, per germline. This CDR3 region has 19 residues. CDR3 sequence reads: CASSFRQGGRGINTGELFF. CDR3 bases: TGTGCCAGCAGTTTTCGACAGGGAGGAAGGGGAATAAACACCGGGGAGCTGTTTTTT.

This clonotype was counted many times. The genes are TRBV10-2 and TRBJ1-2; 11 bases are shared with TRBD1. The germline V gene has CDR1 WSHSY and CDR2 SAAADI. CDR3 length: 14 amino acids. Trimming took 6 bases from V and 4 from J; bases not matched to a gene: 4. For the CDR3, the DNA is TGCGCCAGCAGAACCGGGACAGGGGGCTATGGCTACACCTTC. It codes for CASRTGTGGYGYTF.

The sample holds many counts of this clonotype. The chain recombines TRBV9 with TRBJ2-5, with D maybe TRBD1 (6 bases). V gave up 4 bases and J gave up 5 bases, with 18 bases separating them. Germline-derived CDR1 and CDR2 are SGDLS and YYNGEE. CDR3 size: 15 residues. DNA for the CDR3: TGTGCCAGCAGCCAAGGGGTCGGGACACGGGAGACCCAGTACTTC. Amino acid sequence: CASSQGVGTRETQYF. Variable domain in full (rest from reference TRBV9 and TRBJ2-5): DSGVTQTPKHLITATGQRVTLRCSPRSGDLSVYWYQQSLDQGLQFLIQYYNGEERAKGNILERFSAQQFPDLHSELNLSSLELGDSALYFCASSQGVGTRETQYFGPGTRLLVL.

This clonotype was counted between two and nine times. This chain uses TRBV20-1 with TRBJ1-1, with D possibly matching TRBD1 (5 bases). This CDR3 contains 14 residues. The V end lost 3 bases, the J end lost 0 bases, and 11 bases lay between the germline ends. CDR1 and CDR2 (germline): DFQATT, SNEGSKA (reference sequence). Here the CDR3 DNA reads TGCAGTGCTAGCCGGACAACCATGAACACTGAAGCTTTCTTT. As protein: CSASRTTMNTEAFF.

The chain recombines TRBV5-6 with TRBJ2-2; the match to TRBD1 covers 11 bases. V was pared by 4 bases and J by 7 bases, with 6 bases of the junction left unmatched. This CDR3 region has 15 residues. CDR1 is SGHDT and CDR2 is YYEEEE in the germline V gene. The CDR3 DNA reads TGTGCCAGCAGCCGCGGGACAGGGGGAGTCGGGGAGCTGTTTTTT. It specifies CASSRGTGGVGELFF.

This clonotype was observed many times. This rearrangement joins TRBV7-8 to TRBJ2-5; D remains ambiguous. V was shortened by 3 bases and J by 5 bases, with 10 bases between the two germline ends. Germline V gene sequence: CDR1 SGHVS, CDR2 FQNEAQ. The CDR3 loop spans 13 amino acids. CDR3 nucleotide sequence: TGTGCCAGCAGCTTCTTAAGCAAGGAGACCCAGTACTTC. Its translation is CASSFLSKETQYF.

A word on this clonotype: A clone one base away is much larger, so this may be a read error. This chain joins TRBV5-5 and TRBJ1-4; 7 nucleotides line up with TRBD1. Germline V CDR1 and CDR2: SGHKS, YYEKEE (reference sequence). The CDR3 spans 14 residues. Written as DNA, the CDR3 is TGTGCCAGCAGCTCGGGACAGCTTAATGAAAGACTGTTTTTT. It is translated as CASSSGQLNERLFF.

This clonotype was counted many times. V usage is TRBV11-1 and J usage is TRBJ2-7; 14 nucleotides agree with TRBD2. Trimming removed 5 bases from V and 0 bases from J; junction bases left unmatched: 15. The CDR3 spans 20 residues. The V gene's germline CDR1 is SGHAT and CDR2 FQDESV (reference sequence). The DNA of the CDR3 is TGTGCCAGCAGCCCCTCGTTCGGGACTAGCGGGAGCCCCAACTCCTACGAGCAGTACTTC. The encoded protein is CASSPSFGTSGSPNSYEQYF.

This clonotype was observed many times. This rearrangement joins TRBV10-2 to TRBJ2-7, with D perhaps TRBD2 (6 bases). CDR3 size: 11 residues. CDR1 is WSHSY and CDR2 is SAAADI in the germline V gene. Trimming left V 9 bases short and J 7 bases short, with 13 bases between. CDR3 in amino acids: CASEDGREQYF. The DNA for the CDR3 is TGCGCCAGTGAGGACGGGAGAGAGCAGTACTTC.

This clonotype was counted at least ten times. The chain carries TRBV7-8 and TRBJ2-4; TRBD2 matches at 8 bases. Trimming removed 5 bases from V and 7 bases from J; junction bases left unmatched: 7. The CDR3 covers 14 residues. Germline CDR1 reads SGHVS; CDR2 reads FQNEAQ. The CDR3 nucleotides read TGTGCCAGCAGCCGTCCCGGGACTAGTAACATTCAGTACTTC. This translates into CASSRPGTSNIQYF.

The V and J genes are TRBV14 and TRBJ2-4; the match to TRBD1 covers 9 bases. The germline V gene has CDR1 SGHDN and CDR2 FVKESK. This CDR3 contains 15 residues. Trimming took 3 bases from V and 9 from J; bases not matched to a gene: 9. CDR3 loop: CASSHFGTGSAIQYF. In nucleotides, the CDR3 is TGTGCCAGCAGCCACTTCGGGACAGGGAGTGCCATTCAGTACTTC.

The table lists this clonotype with many counts. The chain combines TRBV28 with TRBJ2-3, with a possible D match to TRBD2 (5 bases). V dropped 2 bases and J dropped 1 base, with 10 bases sitting between them. This CDR3 is built from 15 residues. From germline, CDR1 is MDHEN and CDR2 SYDVKM. CDR3 sequence (DNA): TGTGCCAGCAGTTTACGGGTTAGCGGCACAGATACGCAGTATTTT. It translates to CASSLRVSGTDTQYF.